This entry is about one TCR beta chain. Its target is not known. immunoSEQ v3.0 was run at survey level. Using immunoSEQ multiplex PCR, the repertoire was profiled, and TCRdb retains in-frame clones only, with some absent. Of 20,000 to 25,000 clones in the sample, 93% were seen once. The CDR3 is made up of 14 amino acids. The junction had 7 bases not matched to a gene; V was cut back by 3 bases and J by 8 bases. Germline CDR1 is SGHNT and CDR2 is YYREEE (reference sequence). The data derive from a study of long-term antiretroviral therapy in people with HIV. Study observations and caveats: Increased diversity was seen after ART, yet it remained lower than in transplant donor controls.

This TCR derives from a woman between 35 and 50 years old with HIV. The rearrangement uses TRBV5-4 and TRBJ1-2; 10 nucleotides line up with TRBD1. Sample: unsorted PBMCs, taken 7.6 years after starting antiretroviral therapy. In DNA form, the CDR3 reads TGTGCCAGCAGCTACCGGACAGGGGGGGACGGCTACACCTTC. Amino acids: CASSYRTGGDGYTF.